The entry below describes one T cell receptor beta chain. This clone was seen a single time. Its antigen has not been determined. No base qualities exist here, and no much larger clone lies one base off it. In Seattle, one collaborating source enrolled patients while the infection was active and tracked those patients longitudinally over the course of disease. Each collaborating institution followed its own protocols to collect whole blood in K2EDTA tubes. For TCRbeta analysis, collaborators shipped samples in one of three forms: frozen whole blood, isolated PBMCs, or DNA extracted from either of those sample types. Between the V and J ends, shortened by 3 bases and 6 bases respectively, the junction contains 15 bases. Taken from the germline V gene (reference sequence), the CDR1 and CDR2 loops are LNHNV and YYDKDF. The CDR3 numbers 15 residues from cysteine through phenylalanine. Of all the DNA, just the CDR3 is kept, 45 bases in frame from base 1.

The data stem from a study of blood T cell repertoires in COVID-19 (dated by TCRdb to 2020 to 2021). With respect to the entire study: Samples from collaborators originated in the United States, Italy and Spain and spanned both the acute and convalescent phases of COVID-19. The prospective study material was composed of cDNA or gDNA derived from T cells, B-cell-depleted T cells, or PBMCs. The dataset comprised deeply sampled blood TCRbeta repertoires from subjects exposed to, actively infected with, or recovered from COVID-19. The repertoires were made available in a free public database intended to serve as a resource for research on the immune response to SARS-CoV-2. The samples were drawn from two sources: the first 160 participants of the ongoing ImmuneRACE study, and 1,000 to 1,500 subjects contributed by 6 global collaborators. The sample metadata nearly always contained a de-identified subject ID, COVID-19 status, age in years and sex. Where available, HLA class I and class II types were taken from metadata supplied by the sample provider and were not determined by assay-based typing.

TCRbeta CDR3 regions were amplified from genomic DNA by means of the immunoSEQ Assay, a bias-controlled multiplex PCR. The original pipeline was this. Within the assay, amplification of reference gene primers was used to estimate how many nucleated cells each sample contained. Sequence reads were collapsed and filtered to measure the absolute abundance of every unique TCRbeta CDR3 rearrangement. For each sample, productive Simpson clonality was calculated as the square root of Simpson's diversity index across productive rearrangements. TCRdb holds this immuneACCESS table with in-frame rearrangements only. Some clones are missing; in checked studies, unresolved V genes explain under half, and the rest has no known cause. That table supplies the V and J calls and clone size; D and trimming were determined from the DNA. This sample lists fewer than 200,000 clones; 80% to 90% were detected once. 8.3% of the sample goes to the ten largest clones.

General findings and caveats noted by the study authors: Clinical and demographic metadata were provided uncurated, with the amount varying by source and participant.

The chain was built from TRBV15 and TRBJ1-5; the D gene cannot be named for sure. This receptor was taken from a woman aged 60-75 years with COVID-19, enrolled during active disease. Sequenced material: peripheral blood. This receptor carries the CDR3 CATSRDYGVTQPQHF. The DNA sequence follows: TGTGCCACCAGCAGGGATTACGGGGTAACTCAGCCCCAGCATTTT.